This T cell receptor beta chain was captured in a study of T cell responses to AZD1222 COVID-19 vaccine. General observations from the study: As reported, nearly half of all spike-specific TCRs target variant regions that are unmutated. Among the donors, most were white British and more were female, and clonal diversity was possibly underestimated. Spike-specific TCR breadth and depth were elevated following two AZD1222 doses. CD4 TCRs covered the whole spike, strongest at regions 160-218 and 743-854.

With respect to this clone: The antigen is undetermined.

Clones were read by immunoSEQ multiplex PCR, and TCRdb kept only the in-frame ones, dropping some. The sample shows about 140,000 clones, 80% to 95% of them seen only once. The TCR sequence derives from an adult in good health. The starting material was peripheral blood, obtained on day 0 of AZD1222 vaccination.

CDR3 sequence reads: CATSRDRGAAEKLFF. CDR3 sequence (DNA): TGTGCCACCAGCAGAGATAGGGGGGCAGCTGAAAAACTGTTTTTT. The rearrangement links TRBV15 to TRBJ1-4, with a weak D call TRBD1 (6 bases). Germline lookup yields CDR1 LNHNV and CDR2 YYDKDF (reference sequence). Trimming took 0 bases from V and 7 from J, leaving 12 bases between them. CDR3 size: 15 residues.